This record looks at one TCR beta chain sequence and its context. The sample is drawn from a study of blood T cell repertoires in COVID-19. There are 14 residues in the CDR3. Germline loops: CDR1 LNHDA, CDR2 SQIVND (reference sequence). V lost 5 bases to trimming and J lost 1 base; unmatched junction nucleotides: 3. The table came from immunoSEQ multiplex PCR; TCRdb's copy has only in-frame clones and leaves some out. This sample has about 270,000 clones, with less than 85% found just once. Seattle patients were enrolled during active infection and followed longitudinally. The gene calls are TRBV19 and TRBJ2-5, with 8 bases aligning to TRBD2. This TCR was sampled from a human donor with COVID-19, enrolled during active disease. The donor label of this sample is uncertain. Sequencing was carried out using peripheral blood. CDR3 nucleotides: TGTGCCAGTAGTGCTAGCGGGCGCCAAGAGACCCAGTACTTC. Translating it yields CASSASGRQETQYF.